The sequence of this T cell receptor beta chain was determined in a study of low-dose radiotherapy and immunotherapy resistance in tumors. At the level of the study: The treatment that patients received was intravenous nivolumab 240 mg every two weeks plus ipilimumab 1 mg/kg every six weeks. The drug cyclophosphamide was given into a vein at 200 mg/m2 every two weeks, one day before radiation and immunotherapy.

The V end was cut by 1 base, the J end by 0 bases, with 19 bases between. Per the germline V gene, CDR1 is MGHRA and CDR2 is YSYEKL. This CDR3 has 19 residues. This clonotype has at least ten counts. The sample's time point: before trial treatment. The donors' regimen was nivolumab, ipilimumab, aspirin, low-dose cyclophosphamide and low-dose radiotherapy. TRAV- and TRBV-specific primers primed first-strand cDNA, covering alpha and beta chains. TCR amplification involved 15 to 25 PCR cycles with a constant-region primer and V-primer adapter. mRNA, once isolated, was amplified by in vitro transcription. TCRdb reprocessed the reads via MiXCR and lists one record per CDR3 protein. This table has 40,000 or so distinct CDR3 sequences, 30% to 35% appearing once.

This rearrangement joins TRBV4-1 to TRBJ1-3, with no clear D. The sequenced sample was PBMCs, obtained before treatment. The source is a male donor with gallbladder cancer. Here the CDR3 reads CASSQGRVGVTSSGNTIYF. The CDR3 coding sequence is TGCGCCAGCAGCCAAGGCCGGGTAGGCGTTACGAGCTCTGGAAACACCATATATTTT.